A single sample is the source of the 12 T cell receptor beta chains below, sequenced in a study of blood T cell dynamics during melanoma immunotherapy. Using immunoSEQ multiplex PCR, the repertoire was profiled, and TCRdb retains in-frame clones only, with some absent. The table lists about 22,000 clones, 85% to 90% of them singletons. Time point noted: pre-treatment baseline. The sample consisted of blood, taken from a patient treated with checkpoint blockade. These receptors were taken from a human donor with melanoma.

This chain connects TRBV7-2 to TRBJ2-1; the D gene is possibly TRBD2 (6 bases). Germline values: CDR1 SGHTA, CDR2 FQGNSA. CDR3 length: 11 amino acids. Trimming cost V 5 bases and J 9 bases, with 8 bases left between them. The CDR3 sequence is CASSAGGEQFF. The CDR3 bases are TGTGCCAGCAGCGCCGGGGGTGAGCAGTTCTTC. Full variable domain (missing parts from reference TRBV7-2 and TRBJ2-1): GAGVSQSPSNKVTEKGKDVELRCDPISGHTALYWYRQSLGQGLEFLIYFQGNSAPDKSGLPSDRFSAERTGGSVSTLTIQRTQQEDSAVYLCASSAGGEQFFGPGTRLTVL.

The chain has TRBV9 and TRBJ1-1; 8 bases are a match to TRBD1. Trimming cost V 3 bases and J 4 bases; bases outside gene matches: 2. The CDR3 spans 13 residues. CDR1 SGDLS and CDR2 YYNGEE come from the germline V gene. CDR3 in DNA: TGTGCCAGCAGCGAAACAGGGGGCACTGAAGCTTTCTTT. It encodes CASSETGGTEAFF. Full variable domain (outside the CDR3, taken from reference TRBV9 and TRBJ1-1): DSGVTQTPKHLITATGQRVTLRCSPRSGDLSVYWYQQSLDQGLQFLIQYYNGEERAKGNILERFSAQQFPDLHSELNLSSLELGDSALYFCASSETGGTEAFFGQGTRLTVV.

The chain has TRBV7-2 and TRBJ2-3; D is unresolved. The CDR3 has 14 amino acids. CDR1 is SGHTA and CDR2 is FQGNSA in the germline V gene. Between the trimmed V and J ends, which lost 2 bases and 7 bases, there was a span of 13 bases. The CDR3 reads CASSLNLGLNTQYF. The CDR3 nucleotides are TGTGCCAGCAGCTTAAATCTCGGGTTAAATACGCAGTATTTT.

The chain recombines TRBV18 with TRBJ2-2; D gene uncertain. The CDR3 is made up of 13 amino acids. Germline V CDR1 and CDR2: KGHSH, LQKENI. V lost 3 bases and J lost 6, with 8 bases in between. In DNA form, the CDR3 reads TGTGCCAGCTCACCCTCGGAAGCCGGGGAGCTGTTTTTT. Residues: CASSPSEAGELFF.

The chain employs TRBV28 and TRBJ1-3; 12 bases match TRBD1. Germline trimming cut 5 bases from V and 7 bases from J; bases unmatched to any gene: 3. The CDR3 is 14 amino acids. Per germline, CDR1 MDHEN and CDR2 SYDVKM. This CDR3 is CASSGTGGDNTIYF. Written as DNA, the CDR3 is TGTGCCAGCAGTGGGACAGGGGGCGACAACACCATATATTTT.

CDR3 in amino acids: CASNVGLLTGENYGYTF. The CDR3 DNA sequence: TGCGCCAGCAACGTTGGGCTTTTGACAGGAGAGAACTATGGCTACACCTTC. V and J are TRBV5-1 and TRBJ1-2; possible D gene TRBD1, 6 bases. Germline CDR1 SGHRS, CDR2 YFSETQ. CDR3 length equals 17 residues. V was cut by 6 bases and J by 2 bases, with 23 bases left in between.

This sequence joins TRBV6-6 and TRBJ2-1; 14 bases are a match to TRBD2. The CDR3 runs to 16 residues. Germline loops: CDR1 MNHNY, CDR2 SVGAGI (reference sequence). J gave up 8 bases and V 4 bases, and 7 bases lay outside the gene matches. This CDR3 is CASSSPGLAGVDEQFF. CDR3 bases: TGTGCCAGCAGTTCACCGGGACTAGCGGGAGTCGATGAGCAGTTCTTC.

The chain couples TRBV19 to TRBJ1-3; D is unclear. V was cut by 3 bases and J by 0 bases, with 9 bases left in between. The CDR3 contains 15 residues. CDR1 and CDR2 (germline): LNHDA, SQIVND (reference sequence). The CDR3 is CASSIQDFSGNTIYF. CDR3 coding DNA: TGTGCCAGTAGTATCCAGGACTTCTCTGGAAACACCATATATTTT.

V usage is TRBV6-5 and J usage is TRBJ2-6, with TRBD2 matching over 7 bases. CDR1 is MNHEY, CDR2 SVGAGI, per germline. This CDR3 has 15 amino acids. Trimming at V came to 8 bases and at J to 2 bases, leaving 6 bases not matched to a gene. The CDR3, as DNA: TGTGCCAGCCACTCAGCGGGGACTGGGGCCAACGTCCTGACTTTC. Translation: CASHSAGTGANVLTF.

This chain connects TRBV5-1 to TRBJ2-5; 9 bases are a match to TRBD2. The CDR3 totals 17 residues. V lost 4 bases and J lost 5; bases outside the gene matches: 15. Germline-derived CDR1 and CDR2 are SGHRS and YFSETQ. CDR3 nucleotides: TGCGCCAGCAGCCACGGATCCGGCGGGAGGGCCGGGGAGACCCAGTACTTC. Its protein is CASSHGSGGRAGETQYF.

J is TRBJ2-7 and V is TRBV30, with 9 positions matching TRBD2. CDR3 length: 15 residues. Germline lookup yields CDR1 GTSNPN and CDR2 SVGIG (reference sequence). The V segment lost 3 bases and the J segment 7 bases; nucleotides outside the gene matches: 13. The CDR3 sequence: CAWRDLAGMSREQYF. As DNA, the CDR3 is TGTGCCTGGAGGGACCTAGCGGGGATGTCTCGGGAGCAGTACTTC.

The chain combines TRBV9 with TRBJ1-6; 8 bases match TRBD1. Trimming removed 0 bases from V and 7 bases from J; junction bases left unmatched: 9. The CDR3 spans 17 residues. Germline assignment: CDR1 SGDLS and CDR2 YYNGEE. In nucleotides, the CDR3 is TGTGCCAGCAGCGTAGGTGCCGCGCAGGGGGCAAATTCACCCCTCCACTTT. Its protein product is CASSVGAAQGANSPLHF.